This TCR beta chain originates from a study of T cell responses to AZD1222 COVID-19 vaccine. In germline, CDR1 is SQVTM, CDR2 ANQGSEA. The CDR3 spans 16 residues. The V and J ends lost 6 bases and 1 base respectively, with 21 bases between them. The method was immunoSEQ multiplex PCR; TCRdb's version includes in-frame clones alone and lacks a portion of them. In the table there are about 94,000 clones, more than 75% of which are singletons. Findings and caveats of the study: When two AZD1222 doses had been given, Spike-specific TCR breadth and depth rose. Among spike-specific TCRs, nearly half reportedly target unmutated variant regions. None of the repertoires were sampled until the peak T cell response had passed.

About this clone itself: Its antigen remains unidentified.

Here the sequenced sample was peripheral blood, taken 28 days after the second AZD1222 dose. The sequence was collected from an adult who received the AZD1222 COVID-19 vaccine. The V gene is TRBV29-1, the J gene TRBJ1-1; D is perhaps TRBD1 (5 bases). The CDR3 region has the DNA TGCAGCGTAGACAGAGGCGGGAGCGGGGGGAACACTGAAGCTTTCTTT. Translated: CSVDRGGSGGNTEAFF.